Listed below are T cell receptor beta chains from one sample, sequenced in a study of blood T cell repertoires in COVID-19. Generated by immunoSEQ multiplex PCR, the TCRdb table keeps only in-frame clones and is missing some. Of under 300,000 clones in the sample, about 89% were seen once. The sequenced sample consisted of PBMCs or T cells enriched from blood (not recorded which). The receptor source for this set is a man aged 35 to 55 who had recovered from COVID-19. Both conserved end residues are part of each CDR3. Each record gives: clone size, J gene, V gene, D gene, CDR3 protein, CDR3 DNA. D genes are given only for firm matches. Clone size is stated in some rows and not others, as once, few, many or a class when expanded.

>-|TRBJ2-6|TRBV5-4|TRBD1
CASSRLTGGVSGANVLTF
TGTGCCAGCAGCCGATTGACAGGGGGGGTTTCTGGGGCCAACGTCCTGACTTTC
>-|TRBJ1-5|TRBV7-2|-
CASSLDRQAQPQHF
TGTGCCAGCAGCTTAGACAGACAAGCTCAGCCCCAGCATTTT
>-|TRBJ1-2|TRBV19|TRBD1
CASSLDRDYGYTF
TGTGCCAGTAGCCTGGACAGGGACTATGGCTACACCTTC
>-|TRBJ1-6|TRBV30|-
CAWSVLGQSSYSSPLHF
TGTGCCTGGAGTGTACTCGGACAGAGCTCCTATAGTTCACCCCTCCACTTT
>once|TRBJ2-3|TRBV7-8|TRBD2
CASSVTSGGVPDTQYF
TGTGCCAGCAGCGTCACTAGCGGGGGGGTGCCAGATACGCAGTATTTT
>-|TRBJ1-2|TRBV19|TRBD1
CASRWQGARGYTF
TGTGCCAGTAGGTGGCAGGGGGCGCGAGGCTACACCTTC
>once|TRBJ1-2|TRBV29-1|-
CSVHWGSGYTF
TGCAGCGTTCATTGGGGCTCTGGCTACACCTTC
>-|TRBJ2-3|TRBV3-1/TRBV3-2|TRBD2
CASSRSGGRAGGQYF
TGTGCCAGCAGCCGAAGTGGCGGAAGAGCGGGGGGGCAGTATTTT
>-|TRBJ1-1|TRBV2|TRBD1
CASSAFAGTGFRGNEAFF
TGTGCCAGCAGTGCCTTTGCCGGGACAGGGTTTCGTGGGAATGAAGCTTTCTTT
>-|TRBJ2-7|TRBV6-2/TRBV6-3|TRBD1
CASSGDRGLSHEQYF
TGTGCCAGCAGTGGGGACAGGGGGTTGAGTCACGAGCAGTACTTC
>-|TRBJ2-7|TRBV15|-
CATSRDGQGEQYF
TGTGCCACCAGCAGAGATGGTCAGGGCGAGCAGTACTTC
>-|TRBJ1-1|TRBV3-1/TRBV3-2|TRBD1
CASSHFDRANAFF
TGTGCCAGCAGCCATTTCGACAGGGCGAATGCTTTCTTT
>-|TRBJ1-5|TRBV28|TRBD1
CASSSDRGRQGNQPQHF
TGTGCCAGCAGCTCCGACAGGGGGCGGCAGGGCAATCAGCCCCAGCATTTT
>-|TRBJ2-7|TRBV11-3|TRBD2
CASSLDRLAGEQYF
TGTGCCAGCAGCTTAGATAGACTAGCGGGCGAGCAGTACTTC
>many|TRBJ1-1|TRBV30|-
CAWSEAGHTEAFF
TGTGCCTGGAGTGAGGCAGGGCACACTGAAGCTTTCTTT
>-|TRBJ1-1|TRBV5-4|TRBD1
CASRTGNTEAFF
TGTGCCAGCCGGACAGGGAACACTGAAGCTTTCTTT
>-|TRBJ2-1|TRBV24-1|-
CATSDLRYVTTGEQFF
TGTGCCACCAGTGATTTGCGGTATGTGACTACCGGTGAGCAGTTCTTC
>-|TRBJ1-5|TRBV19|-
CASSMGWRGGNQPQHF
TGTGCCAGTAGTATGGGGTGGAGGGGAGGGAATCAGCCCCAGCATTTT
>-|TRBJ2-7|TRBV4-2|TRBD2
CASSQALTSGASYEQYF
TGTGCCAGCAGCCAAGCCCTAACTAGCGGGGCCTCCTACGAGCAGTACTTC
>-|TRBJ1-5|TRBV6-1|TRBD1
CASSEIWTGNQPQHF
TGTGCCAGCAGTGAAATTTGGACAGGGAATCAGCCCCAGCATTTT
>-|TRBJ2-2|TRBV7-2|-
CASSDGYFLENTGELFF
TGTGCCAGCAGCGACGGGTATTTCCTCGAGAACACCGGGGAGCTGTTTTTT
>-|TRBJ2-7|TRBV25-1|TRBD2
CASSDRRGRAEQYF
TGTGCCAGCAGTGACCGGCGTGGGAGGGCCGAGCAGTACTTC
>-|TRBJ2-1|TRBV6-2/TRBV6-3|-
CASSSYRLSSSYNEQFF
TGTGCCAGCAGTTCATACCGGCTCTCTAGCTCCTACAATGAGCAGTTCTTC
>-|TRBJ2-4|TRBV19|-
CASSTQGRGNNIQYF
TGTGCCAGTAGTACCCAAGGCAGGGGAAATAACATTCAGTACTTC
>-|TRBJ2-7|TRBV5-1|TRBD1
CASSTGQGFYEQYF
TGCGCCAGCAGCACGGGACAGGGGTTTTACGAGCAGTACTTC
>-|TRBJ2-1|TRBV25-1|-
CASSELNALANEQFF
TGTGCCAGCAGTGAACTCAACGCACTCGCCAATGAGCAGTTCTTC
>-|TRBJ1-5|TRBV21-1|-
CASSKVKGVDRVGNQPQHF
TGTGCCAGCAGCAAAGTAAAAGGGGTGGACAGGGTAGGAAATCAGCCCCAGCATTTT
>-|TRBJ1-5|TRBV19|-
CASSRDTPNREPNQPQHF
TGTGCCAGTAGTCGGGATACCCCTAACAGGGAACCCAATCAGCCCCAGCATTTT
>-|TRBJ2-1|TRBV18|-
CASSNAPSYYNEQFF
TGTGCCAGCTCCAACGCCCCTAGTTACTACAATGAGCAGTTCTTC
>-|TRBJ1-6|TRBV9|TRBD1
CASNPGGASYNSPLHF
TGTGCCAGCAACCCAGGGGGCGCATCCTATAATTCACCCCTCCACTTT
>-|TRBJ2-3|TRBV9|-
CASSGLLAATQYF
TGTGCCAGCAGCGGACTATTGGCCGCTACGCAGTATTTT
>-|TRBJ2-7|TRBV6-4|TRBD1
CASSDSPTAGGWSYEQYF
TGTGCCAGCAGTGACTCTCCTACGGCAGGGGGCTGGTCCTACGAGCAGTACTTC
>-|TRBJ2-7|TRBV4-3|TRBD2
CASSLGTSGVGAPYEQYF
TGCGCCAGCAGCCTCGGGACTAGCGGAGTTGGTGCCCCCTACGAGCAGTACTTC
>-|TRBJ2-5|TRBV7-2|TRBD1
CASSSRQGRETQYF
TGTGCCAGCAGCTCTAGACAGGGGAGAGAGACCCAGTACTTC
>-|TRBJ2-5|TRBV15|TRBD2
CATSKRLAGGLGVETQYF
TGTGCCACCAGCAAAAGACTAGCGGGGGGGCTTGGGGTAGAGACCCAGTACTTC
>-|TRBJ1-1|TRBV27|-
CASFMNTEAFF
TGTGCCAGTTTCATGAACACTGAAGCTTTCTTT
>-|TRBJ1-2|TRBV30|-
CAWSGGYSFGYTF
TGTGCCTGGAGTGGCGGGTATTCTTTCGGCTACACCTTC